This passage covers 9 T cell receptor beta chains from one sample sequenced in a study of tumor-infiltrating lymphocytes in oesophageal squamous cell carcinoma. TCRdb independently ran MiXCR on the PCR reads; one entry per CDR3 protein. The table lists roughly 10,000 distinct CDR3 sequences, roughly 60% of them singletons. The source material was esophageal tumor tissue. The receptors here all came from a male donor with esophageal squamous cell carcinoma.

The rearrangement uses TRBV7-2 and TRBJ2-7, with D unresolved. V lost 1 base and J 2 bases, leaving 9 bases between the germline ends. Per the germline V gene, CDR1 is SGHTA and CDR2 is FQGNSA. The CDR3 length is 14 residues. The CDR3 DNA follows: TGTGCCAGCAGCTTAGATGGCGGCACCTACGAGCAGTACTTC. This sequence encodes CASSLDGGTYEQYF. Together with reference TRBV7-2 and TRBJ2-7, the CDR3 gives the full variable domain: GAGVSQSPSNKVTEKGKDVELRCDPISGHTALYWYRQSLGQGLEFLIYFQGNSAPDKSGLPSDRFSAERTGGSVSTLTIQRTQQEDSAVYLCASSLDGGTYEQYFGPGTRLTVT.

This clonotype was picked up a small number of times. This rearrangement joins TRBV7-3 to TRBJ2-1; no clear D gene. The CDR3 consists of 13 residues. V gave up 2 bases and J gave up 12 bases, with 14 bases separating them. Germline V lookup: CDR1 SGHTA, CDR2 FQGTGA. The CDR3 loop is CASSLGDSLGQFF. CDR3 DNA sequence: TGTGCCAGCAGCTTAGGAGATAGTTTAGGGCAGTTCTTC.

This chain links TRBV6-2 or TRBV6-3 with TRBJ2-1, with 7 bases matching TRBD1. CDR1 MNHEY and CDR2 SVGEGT come from the germline V gene. Trimming removed 7 bases from V and 3 bases from J; junction bases left unmatched: 9. The CDR3 runs 15 residues. The CDR3 bases are TGTGCCAGCATCGACAGGGTTGGGGACTACAATGAGCAGTTCTTC. This translates into CASIDRVGDYNEQFF.

The V and J genes are TRBV7-6 and TRBJ2-5, with 8 bases identical to TRBD2. The J call is doubtful: the DNA matches TRBJ2-7 better. The CDR3 is 16 amino acids. Germline V gene lookup returns CDR1 SGHVS and CDR2 FNYEAQ. In nucleotides, the CDR3 is TGTGCCAGCAGCCAAACCCCGGGACTAGTATTCCACGAGCAGTACTTC. Its protein is CASSQTPGLVFHEQYF.

Note on this clonotype: The CDR3 end shows no conserved phenylalanine or tryptophan, and so a read error is likely. No DNA is shown, since the ends of the CDR3 on it are uncertain; the CDR3 is the one TCRdb lists. The rearrangement links TRBV27 to TRBJ2-6; TRBD1 is the table's D call and was not checked against the DNA. The germline CDR1 and CDR2 sequences are MNHEY and SMNVEV (reference sequence). The CDR3 has 16 amino acids, counting both end residues. The CDR3 region is CASSLQGSGNIQYFGA.

This rearrangement joins TRBV11-2 to TRBJ2-3; 7 bases agree with TRBD1. The CDR3 runs 13 residues. The V segment lost 7 bases and the J segment 4 bases; nucleotides outside the gene matches: 5. Germline V gene data show CDR1 as SGHAT and CDR2 as FQNNGV. As DNA, the CDR3 is TGTGCCAGCAACCACAGGGGTGCAGATACGCAGTATTTT. It translates to CASNHRGADTQYF.

The chain links TRBV7-9 to TRBJ2-1; D is undetermined. Germline V lookup: CDR1 SEHNR, CDR2 FQNEAQ (reference sequence). The CDR3 has 12 amino acids. The V and J ends lost 0 bases and 8 bases respectively, with 5 bases between them. CDR3 sequence reads: CASSLAFDEQFF. In DNA form, the CDR3 reads TGTGCCAGCAGCTTAGCGTTCGATGAGCAGTTCTTC.

The chain joins TRBV7-9 to TRBJ2-3; 7 bases match TRBD2. The DNA end lines up better with TRBJ2-7; the J call may be wrong. The CDR3 is 16 amino acids. The germline CDR1 and CDR2 sequences are SEHNR and FQNEAQ (reference sequence). The CDR3 loop is CASSLISAGATYEQYF. The CDR3 DNA reads as TGTGCCAGCAGCTTAATCTCGGCGGGAGCGACTTACGAGCAGTACTTC.

As regards this clonotype: The junction departs from the called germline gene at one end, perhaps through a read error. The chain uses TRBV7-9 and TRBJ2-5; possible D gene TRBD2, 5 bases. Germline V lookup: CDR1 SEHNR, CDR2 FQNEAQ (reference sequence). The CDR3 loop spans 14 amino acids. The CDR3 loop reads CASSLAQNTGELFF. The CDR3 nucleotides are TGTGCCAGCAGCTTAGCGCAGAACACCGGGGAGCTGTTCTTC. The whole variable domain, filled in from reference TRBV7-9 and TRBJ2-5, reads DTGVSQNPRHKITKRGQNVTFRCDPISEHNRLYWYRQTLGQGPEFLTYFQNEAQLEKSRLLSDRFSAERPKGSFSTLEIQRTEQGDSAMYLCASSLAQNTGELFFGPGTRLLVL.